This T cell receptor beta chain derives from a study of OX40 agonist ivuxolimab in advanced cancers. Study details: Patients enrolled in dose escalation were diagnosed with hepatocellular carcinoma, melanoma, renal cell or head and neck cancer.

In the case of this clone: Antigen unknown.

The investigators sampled blood at baseline, at cycle 4 day 1, and at cycle 7 day 1. The study, taken as a whole, reports: CD4+ and CD8+ T cells in blood underwent clonal expansion by week 6 at 0.1 to 3.0 mg/kg.

Profiled with immunoSEQ multiplex PCR; TCRdb holds only in-frame clones, not every one. The table lists under 25,000 clones, roughly 80% of them singletons. Germline-derived CDR1 and CDR2 are SGHNT and YYREEE (reference sequence). This CDR3 is built from 15 residues. The germline V and J ends were trimmed by 4 bases and 0 bases, with 14 bases remaining between them. This material consisted of CD4+ or CD8+ T cells sorted from blood, taken in a trial of the OX40 agonist ivuxolimab. The TCR originated in an adult with an advanced solid tumor such as melanoma, head and neck, liver or kidney cancer. The chain combines TRBV5-4 with TRBJ2-7; TRBD2 is a possible D gene (5 bases). Here the CDR3 DNA reads TGTGCCAGCAGCCAAGGCGGAGGAAGCTCCTACGAGCAGTACTTC. The encoded protein is CASSQGGGSSYEQYF.